This TCR beta chain was recorded in a study of cytomegalovirus exposure and HLA in healthy donors. Findings of the study overall: Presence/absence analyses assumed roughly uniform sequencing depth across donors, which may not hold. Most of the TCR beta V segments (in an earlier analysis) were productive either about 87% or about 30% of the time. Investigators reported about 160 TCR beta chains as tied to cytomegalovirus.

In the case of this clone: No antigen is known for it.

The CDR3 runs to 15 residues. Germline V gene data show CDR1 as SGHRS and CDR2 as YFSETQ. V lost 1 base, J lost 2 bases, and 12 bases lay in between. The study ran its PCR with 60 Vbeta and 13 Jbeta primers. The table came from immunoSEQ multiplex PCR; TCRdb's copy has only in-frame clones and leaves some out. This table has 200,000 to 250,000 clones, about 75% appearing once. Sample: PBMCs. This TCR came from a woman aged 25 to 39 in good health and CMV-seronegative. This chain joins TRBV5-1 and TRBJ2-5; TRBD2 might be the D (6 bases). The CDR3 bases are TGCGCCAGCAGCTTGAGTACTAGCAGTCAAGAGACCCAGTACTTC. Translation: CASSLSTSSQETQYF.